The clone carrying this T cell receptor beta chain was picked up one time. Sequencing was performed with immunoSEQ multiplex PCR; in TCRdb, only in-frame clones are kept and a portion is missing. This repertoire shows approximately 150,000 clones, less than 90% found once; its top ten account for roughly 4%. This specimen belongs to a study of blood T cell repertoires in COVID-19. The V gene lost 4 bases and the J gene lost 4 bases, with 4 bases spanning the gap. CDR3 size: 11 residues. Germline lookup yields CDR1 SGHTA and CDR2 FQGNSA. Sequenced sample: peripheral blood. The chain recombines TRBV7-2 with TRBJ2-5, with D hard to call. This TCR was sampled from a woman in her seventies with acute or convalescent COVID-19. The CDR3: CASSSRETQYF. DNA for the CDR3: TGTGCCAGCAGCTCGCGAGAGACCCAGTACTTC.